This T cell receptor (beta chain) originates from a study of T cell responses to AZD1222 COVID-19 vaccine. Study overall: Second doses at about 4 or about 12 weeks were pooled.

About this clone itself: The antigen is undetermined.

Some clones are missing from TCRdb's copy, which holds only in-frame ones; the method was immunoSEQ multiplex PCR. The table shows 100,000 to 150,000 clones, with approximately 90% occurring only once. Points from the study as a whole: Vaccine-associated CD4 TCRs spanned spike, dominant at 160-218 and 743-854. White British people made up most donors, females outnumbered males, and clonal diversity was possibly underestimated.

The V gene's germline CDR1 is KGHDR and CDR2 SFDVKD. Trimming removed 7 bases at V and 4 bases at J, with 12 bases between. The CDR3 length is 13 residues. This rearrangement joins TRBV24-1 to TRBJ1-1; D may be TRBD1 (6 bases). The receptor was isolated from an adult in good health. The sequencing used peripheral blood, collected on day 0 of AZD1222 vaccination. The CDR3 region has the DNA TGTGCCACCAGACCCACAGGGAGCACTGAAGCTTTCTTT. As protein: CATRPTGSTEAFF.